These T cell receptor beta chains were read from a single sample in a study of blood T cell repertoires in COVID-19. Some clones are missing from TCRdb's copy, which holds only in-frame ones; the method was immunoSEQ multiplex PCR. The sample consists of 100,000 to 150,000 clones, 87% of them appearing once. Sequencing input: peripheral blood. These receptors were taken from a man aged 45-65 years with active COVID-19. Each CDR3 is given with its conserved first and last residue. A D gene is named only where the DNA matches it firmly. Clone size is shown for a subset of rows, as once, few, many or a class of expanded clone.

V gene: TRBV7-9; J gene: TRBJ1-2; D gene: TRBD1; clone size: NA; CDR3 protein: CASSSDREGYGYTF; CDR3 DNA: TGTGCCAGCAGCTCAGACAGGGAAGGGTATGGCTACACCTTC
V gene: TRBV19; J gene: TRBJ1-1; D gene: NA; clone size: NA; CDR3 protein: CASSITGAVTEAFF; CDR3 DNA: TGTGCCAGTAGTATCACAGGTGCGGTCACTGAAGCTTTCTTT
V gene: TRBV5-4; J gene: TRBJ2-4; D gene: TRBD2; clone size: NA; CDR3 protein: CASSKGLAVDKNIQYF; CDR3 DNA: TGTGCCAGCAGTAAAGGACTAGCGGTTGACAAAAACATTCAGTACTTC
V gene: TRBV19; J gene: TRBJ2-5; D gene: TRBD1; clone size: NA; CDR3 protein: CASSSDRDRQETQYF; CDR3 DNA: TGTGCCAGTAGTTCAGACCGGGACAGACAAGAGACCCAGTACTTC
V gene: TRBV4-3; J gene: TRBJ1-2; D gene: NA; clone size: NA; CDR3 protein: CASSPAGLINDYTF; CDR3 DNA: TGCGCCAGCAGCCCAGCAGGCCTTATAAATGACTACACCTTC
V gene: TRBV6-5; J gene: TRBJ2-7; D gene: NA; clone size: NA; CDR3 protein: CATEQGYEQYF; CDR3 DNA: TGTGCCACCGAACAGGGATACGAGCAGTACTTC
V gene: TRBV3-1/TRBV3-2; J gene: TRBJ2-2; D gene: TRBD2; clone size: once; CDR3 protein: CASSLAGMDTGELFF; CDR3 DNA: TGTGCCAGCAGCTTAGCGGGGATGGACACCGGGGAGCTGTTTTTT
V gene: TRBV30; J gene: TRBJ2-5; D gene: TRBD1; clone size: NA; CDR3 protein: CACHPGTGISETQYF; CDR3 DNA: TGTGCCTGTCATCCCGGGACAGGGATTTCGGAGACCCAGTACTTC
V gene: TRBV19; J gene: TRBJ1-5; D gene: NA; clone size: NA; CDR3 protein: CASSNPQGGFGNQPQHF; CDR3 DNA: TGTGCCAGTAGTAACCCACAGGGTGGGTTCGGCAATCAGCCCCAGCATTTT
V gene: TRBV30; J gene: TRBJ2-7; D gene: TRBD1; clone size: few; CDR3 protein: CAWTGTGAEQYF; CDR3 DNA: TGTGCCTGGACCGGGACAGGGGCCGAGCAGTACTTC
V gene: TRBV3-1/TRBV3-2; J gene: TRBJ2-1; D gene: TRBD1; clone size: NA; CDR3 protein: CASSPSPGQGAKSSYNEQFF; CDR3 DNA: TGTGCCAGCAGCCCGAGCCCGGGACAGGGGGCCAAAAGCTCCTACAATGAGCAGTTCTTC
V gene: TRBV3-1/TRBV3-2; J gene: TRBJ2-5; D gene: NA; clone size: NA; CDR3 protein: CASSQGGVETQYF; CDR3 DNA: TGTGCCAGCAGCCAAGGGGGGGTGGAGACCCAGTACTTC
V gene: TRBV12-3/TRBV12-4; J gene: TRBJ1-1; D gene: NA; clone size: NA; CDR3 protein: CASSSRVEAFF; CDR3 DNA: TGTGCCAGCAGTTCGAGGGTTGAAGCTTTCTTT
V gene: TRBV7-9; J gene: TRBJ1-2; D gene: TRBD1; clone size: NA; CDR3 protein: CASSRIGQVVGYTF; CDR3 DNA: TGTGCCAGCAGCCGAATCGGACAGGTTGTTGGCTACACCTTC
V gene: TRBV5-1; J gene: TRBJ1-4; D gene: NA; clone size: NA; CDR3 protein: CASSLFRNGGAEKLFF; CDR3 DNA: TGCGCCAGCAGCTTGTTCCGGAACGGAGGAGCCGAAAAACTGTTTTTT
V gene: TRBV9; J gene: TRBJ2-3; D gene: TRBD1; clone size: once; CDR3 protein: CASSVLQGFGDTQYF; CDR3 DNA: TGTGCCAGCAGCGTACTACAGGGGTTCGGAGATACGCAGTATTTT
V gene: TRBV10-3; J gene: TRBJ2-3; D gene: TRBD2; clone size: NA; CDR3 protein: CAISEPKGQLSGGSSTDTQYF; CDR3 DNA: TGTGCCATCAGTGAGCCAAAGGGGCAGCTTAGCGGGGGGTCTAGCACAGATACGCAGTATTTT
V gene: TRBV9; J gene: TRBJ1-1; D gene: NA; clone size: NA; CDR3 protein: CASSVDTGSTEAFF; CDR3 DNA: TGTGCCAGCAGCGTAGATACAGGGAGCACTGAAGCTTTCTTT
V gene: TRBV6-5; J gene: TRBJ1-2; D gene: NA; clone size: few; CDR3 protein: CASSYSGGRYGYTF; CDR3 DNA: TGTGCCAGCAGTTACTCGGGAGGGCGGTATGGCTACACCTTC
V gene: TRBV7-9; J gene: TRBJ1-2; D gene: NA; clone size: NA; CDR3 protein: CASSLEPVNYGYTF; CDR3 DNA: TGTGCCAGCAGCTTAGAACCAGTCAACTATGGCTACACCTTC
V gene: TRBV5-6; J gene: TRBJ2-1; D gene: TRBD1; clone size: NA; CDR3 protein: CASSRGQGVYNEQFF; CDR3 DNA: TGTGCCAGCAGCAGAGGACAGGGGGTCTACAATGAGCAGTTCTTC
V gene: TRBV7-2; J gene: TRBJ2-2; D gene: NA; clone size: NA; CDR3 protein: CASSLVRYTGELFF; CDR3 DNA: TGTGCCAGCAGCTTAGTACGGTACACCGGGGAGCTGTTTTTT
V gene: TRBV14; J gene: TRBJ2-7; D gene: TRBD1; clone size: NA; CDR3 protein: CASSQDVFRDSFYEQYF; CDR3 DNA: TGTGCCAGCAGCCAAGATGTGTTCCGGGACAGTTTCTACGAGCAGTACTTC
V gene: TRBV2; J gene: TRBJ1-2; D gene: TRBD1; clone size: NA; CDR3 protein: CASSRGQVYNYGYTF; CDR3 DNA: TGTGCCAGCAGTAGGGGACAGGTTTACAACTATGGCTACACCTTC
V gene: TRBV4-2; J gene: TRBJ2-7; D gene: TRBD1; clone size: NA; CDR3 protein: CASSQDYRGHMDYEQYF; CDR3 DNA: TGTGCCAGCAGCCAAGATTACAGGGGCCATATGGACTACGAGCAGTACTTC
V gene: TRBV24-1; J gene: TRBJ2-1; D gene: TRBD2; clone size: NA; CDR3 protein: CATSDRTGGASNEQFF; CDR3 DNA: TGTGCCACCAGTGATCGGACGGGGGGGGCCTCCAATGAGCAGTTCTTC
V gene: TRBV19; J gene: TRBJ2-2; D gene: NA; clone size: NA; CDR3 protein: CASSIGQANTGELFF; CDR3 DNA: TGTGCCAGTAGTATTGGGCAGGCGAACACCGGGGAGCTGTTTTTT
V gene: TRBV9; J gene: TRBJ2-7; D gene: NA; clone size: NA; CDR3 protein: CASSTLPGNYEQYF; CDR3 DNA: TGTGCCAGCAGCACTTTACCAGGAAACTACGAGCAGTACTTC
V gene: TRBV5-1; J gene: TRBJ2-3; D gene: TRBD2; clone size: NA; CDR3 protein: CASSLERGGSTDTQYF; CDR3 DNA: TGCGCCAGCAGCTTGGAGCGGGGGGGCAGCACAGATACGCAGTATTTT
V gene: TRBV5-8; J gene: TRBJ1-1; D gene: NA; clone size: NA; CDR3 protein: CASSSPSRVAFF; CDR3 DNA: TGTGCCAGCAGCTCCCCGTCACGCGTAGCTTTCTTT
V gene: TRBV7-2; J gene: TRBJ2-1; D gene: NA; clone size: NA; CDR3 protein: CASSLRGSGGLGQFF; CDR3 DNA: TGTGCCAGCAGCTTACGGGGCAGTGGGGGCCTTGGGCAGTTCTTC
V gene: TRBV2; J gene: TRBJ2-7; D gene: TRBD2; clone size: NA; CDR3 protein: CASSENLAGLSYEQYF; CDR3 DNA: TGTGCCAGCAGTGAAAACCTAGCGGGCCTCTCCTATGAGCAGTACTTC
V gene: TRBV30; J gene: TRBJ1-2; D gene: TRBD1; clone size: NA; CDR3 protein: CAWSRQGGYTF; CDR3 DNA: TGTGCCTGGAGTCGACAGGGTGGCTACACCTTC
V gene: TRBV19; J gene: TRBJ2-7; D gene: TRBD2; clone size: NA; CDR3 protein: CASHGTSGSYEQYF; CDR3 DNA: TGTGCCAGCCATGGGACTAGCGGCTCCTACGAGCAGTACTTC
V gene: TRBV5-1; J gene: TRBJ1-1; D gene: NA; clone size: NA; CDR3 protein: CASSLSVMNTEAFF; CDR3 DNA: TGCGCCAGCAGCTTGTCGGTAATGAACACTGAAGCTTTCTTT
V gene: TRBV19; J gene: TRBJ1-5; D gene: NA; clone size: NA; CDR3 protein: CASSRQGYQPQHF; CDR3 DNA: TGTGCCAGTAGTAGGCAGGGGTATCAGCCCCAGCATTTT
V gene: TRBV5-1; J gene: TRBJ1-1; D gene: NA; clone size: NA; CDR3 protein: CASSYAPQGLNTEAFF; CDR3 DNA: TGCGCCAGCAGCTATGCCCCCCAGGGCTTGAACACTGAAGCTTTCTTT
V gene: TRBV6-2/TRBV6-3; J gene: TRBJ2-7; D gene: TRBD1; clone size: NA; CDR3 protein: CASSPLRQGYYEQYF; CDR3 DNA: TGTGCCAGCAGTCCCCTGAGACAGGGCTACTACGAGCAGTACTTC
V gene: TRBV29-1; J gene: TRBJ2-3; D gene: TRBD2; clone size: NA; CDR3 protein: CSAAGGRRTDTQYF; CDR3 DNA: TGCAGCGCCGCGGGGGGCCGACGCACAGATACGCAGTATTTT
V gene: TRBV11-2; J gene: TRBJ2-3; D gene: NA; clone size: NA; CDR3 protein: CASSPVLAGQGDTQYF; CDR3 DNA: TGTGCCAGCAGCCCCGTTCTGGCGGGGCAAGGAGATACGCAGTATTTT
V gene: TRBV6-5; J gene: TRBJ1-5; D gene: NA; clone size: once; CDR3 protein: CASSYAGQGKPQHF; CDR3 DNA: TGTGCCAGCAGTTACGCGGGCCAGGGGAAGCCCCAGCATTTT
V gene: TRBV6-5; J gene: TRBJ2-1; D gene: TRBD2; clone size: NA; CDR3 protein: CASSYAAGGPIRQFF; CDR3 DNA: TGTGCCAGCAGTTACGCGGCGGGGGGCCCTATAAGGCAGTTCTTC
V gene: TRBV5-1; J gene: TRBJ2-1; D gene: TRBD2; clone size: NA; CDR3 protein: CASSLWASGGYNEQFF; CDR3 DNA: TGCGCCAGCAGCTTGTGGGCTAGCGGGGGGTACAATGAGCAGTTCTTC
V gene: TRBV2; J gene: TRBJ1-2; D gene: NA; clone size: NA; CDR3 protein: CASGPLDGYTF; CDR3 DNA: TGTGCCAGCGGCCCCCTTGATGGCTACACCTTC
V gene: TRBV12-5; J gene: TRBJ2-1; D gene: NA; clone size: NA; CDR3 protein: CASGLDGPRARLFF; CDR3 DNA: TGTGCTAGTGGTTTGGACGGACCCAGGGCCAGGTTATTCTTC
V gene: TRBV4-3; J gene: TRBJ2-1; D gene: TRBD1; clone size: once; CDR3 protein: CASSQDLGRGLYNEQFF; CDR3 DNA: TGCGCCAGCAGCCAAGATCTGGGCAGGGGGTTATACAATGAGCAGTTCTTC
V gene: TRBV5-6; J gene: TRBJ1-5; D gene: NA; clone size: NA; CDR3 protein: CASSFKGRGSNQPQHF; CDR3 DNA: TGTGCCAGCAGCTTTAAGGGGCGGGGAAGCAATCAGCCCCAGCATTTT
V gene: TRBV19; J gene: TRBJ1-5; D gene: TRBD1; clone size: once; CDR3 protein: CASSPGPGTGGGQPQHF; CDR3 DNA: TGTGCCAGTAGTCCCGGCCCCGGGACAGGGGGCGGTCAGCCCCAGCATTTT
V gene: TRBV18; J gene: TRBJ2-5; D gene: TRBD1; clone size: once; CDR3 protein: CASSRGPETQYF; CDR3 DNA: TGTGCCAGCTCAAGGGGGCCCGAGACCCAGTACTTC
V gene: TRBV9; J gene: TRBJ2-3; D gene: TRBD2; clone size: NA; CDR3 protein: CASSLSPTSGGGQDTQYF; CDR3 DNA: TGTGCCAGCAGCTTAAGCCCCACTAGCGGGGGGGGGCAAGATACGCAGTATTTT
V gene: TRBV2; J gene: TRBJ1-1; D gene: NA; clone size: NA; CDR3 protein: CASSREVPAAFF; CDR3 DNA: TGTGCCAGCAGCCGCGAGGTCCCTGCCGCTTTCTTT
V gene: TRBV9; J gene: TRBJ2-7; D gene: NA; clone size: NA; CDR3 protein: CASSVGGVGTYEQYF; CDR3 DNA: TGTGCCAGCAGCGTAGGGGGGGTTGGGACCTACGAGCAGTACTTC
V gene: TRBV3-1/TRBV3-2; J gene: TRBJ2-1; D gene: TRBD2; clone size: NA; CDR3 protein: CASSRLTSGGEQFF; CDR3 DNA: TGTGCCAGCAGCCGGCTTACTAGCGGGGGTGAGCAGTTCTTC
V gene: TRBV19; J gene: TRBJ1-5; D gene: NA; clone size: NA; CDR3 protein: CASSIRDQPQHF; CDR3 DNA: TGTGCCAGTAGTATCAGGGATCAGCCCCAGCATTTT
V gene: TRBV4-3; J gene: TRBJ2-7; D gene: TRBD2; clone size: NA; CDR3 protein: CASSPTGTSFLEQYF; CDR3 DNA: TGCGCCAGCAGCCCCACCGGGACTAGCTTCCTTGAGCAGTACTTC
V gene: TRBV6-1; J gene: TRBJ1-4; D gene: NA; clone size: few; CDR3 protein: CASSEEGGREKLFF; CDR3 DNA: TGTGCCAGCAGTGAAGAGGGAGGACGTGAAAAACTGTTTTTT
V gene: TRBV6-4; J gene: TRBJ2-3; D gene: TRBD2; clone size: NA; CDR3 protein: CASRPLAGGRDTQYF; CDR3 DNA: TGTGCCAGCAGGCCCCTAGCGGGGGGGAGAGATACGCAGTATTTT
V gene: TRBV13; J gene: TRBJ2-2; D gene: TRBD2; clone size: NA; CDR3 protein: CASSEERGYTGELFF; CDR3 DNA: TGTGCCAGCAGCGAGGAGCGGGGGTACACCGGGGAGCTGTTTTTT
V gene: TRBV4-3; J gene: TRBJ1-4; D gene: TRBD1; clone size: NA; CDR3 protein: CASSQDPGSRGEKLFF; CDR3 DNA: TGCGCCAGCAGCCAAGACCCTGGCTCCAGGGGGGAAAAACTGTTTTTT